This section outlines one TCR beta chain sequence together with its context. As yet, its antigen is unknown. The CDR3 extends over 12 amino acids. The V end lost 5 bases, the J end lost 8 bases, and 10 bases lay between the germline ends. The V gene's germline CDR1 is SNHLY and CDR2 FYNNEI. The data belong to a study of cytomegalovirus exposure and HLA in healthy donors. PCR involved 60 Vbeta and 13 Jbeta primers. The assay was immunoSEQ multiplex PCR, and TCRdb's table has in-frame clones only and misses some. The sample shows around 130,000 clones, approximately 81% of them seen only once. Notes on the study in general: Sequencing probably produced one cluster of sequence variants that were highly shared.

The clonotype was recovered from a woman aged 40-49 years in good health and CMV-seronegative. Sequencing input: PBMCs. The genes are TRBV2 and TRBJ2-1; D remains unclear. Here the CDR3 DNA reads TGTGCCAGCAGTAACATTAACGATGAGCAGTTCTTC. Translating it yields CASSNINDEQFF.